This T cell receptor beta chain was recorded in a study of technical replicates of blood from several donors. Germline values: CDR1 LNHDA, CDR2 SQIVND (reference sequence). The CDR3 covers 13 residues. Trimming removed 4 bases from V and 5 bases from J; junction bases left unmatched: 0. The method was immunoSEQ multiplex PCR; TCRdb's version includes in-frame clones alone and lacks a portion of them. Of tens of thousands of clones listed, about 96% are singletons. The clonotype originates from a human donor in good health. V gene TRBV19 combines with J gene TRBJ1-5; 9 bases line up with TRBD1. Specimen: T cells isolated from PBMCs. CDR3 protein: CASSRTGDQPQHF. In nucleotides, the CDR3 is TGTGCCAGTAGTAGGACAGGGGATCAGCCCCAGCATTTT.